The subject of this entry is one TCR beta chain. The CD8+ and CD4+ T cells were isolated magnetically using a negative isolation approach, whereas the TEMRA cells were enriched by FACS. These data belong to a study of CD8 T cells in Susac syndrome. This CDR3 is built from 15 residues. V shed 4 bases and J shed 9 bases, with 19 bases lying between them. Germline V gives CDR1 SGHAT, CDR2 FQNNGV. Random hexamers were used to reverse transcribe the RNA input (about 0.5 to 1 ug). Multiplex PCR with immunoSEQ amplified the TCR beta CDR3 across 54 Vbeta and 13 Jbeta. TCRdb recomputed calls from the immunoSEQ multiplex PCR reads with MiXCR, one row per CDR3 protein. The table includes about 200,000 distinct CDR3 sequences, 85% to 95% detected once.

The V call is TRBV11-2, the J call TRBJ2-1, with D possibly matching TRBD1 (6 bases). The sequence was obtained from a human donor in good health. The sequenced material came from CD4+ T cells from PBMCs. CDR3 residues: CASSSDRRSRGEQFF. Here the CDR3 DNA reads TGTGCCAGCAGCTCGGACAGACGCTCACGGGGTGAGCAGTTCTTC.